The next 20 T cell receptor beta chains were all read from a single sample in a study of blood T cell repertoires in COVID-19. Repertoires were generated with immunoSEQ multiplex PCR, while TCRdb's copy carries only in-frame clones and drops some. The sample has fewer than 300,000 clones, about 89% seen once; the top ten hold over 2%. Sequenced input: peripheral blood. Source of these receptors: a woman aged 25 to 39 with COVID-19, enrolled during active disease.

The rearrangement uses TRBV5-5 and TRBJ1-5; D unresolved. Trimming pared 0 bases from V and 0 bases from J, leaving 4 bases between. The germline V gene encodes CDR1 SGHKS and CDR2 YYEKEE (reference sequence). There are 14 residues in the CDR3. CDR3 loop: CASSLDSSNQPQHF. CDR3 sequence (DNA): TGTGCCAGCAGCTTGGACAGTAGCAATCAGCCCCAGCATTTT.

In its sample, this clone was seen a few times. V is TRBV9 and J is TRBJ1-2, with D perhaps matching TRBD1 (6 bases). V lost 4 bases and J 3 bases, leaving 10 bases between the germline ends. Germline V gene sequence: CDR1 SGDLS, CDR2 YYNGEE. The CDR3 spans 13 residues. The CDR3 protein is CASSLQGDYGYTF. DNA of the CDR3: TGTGCCAGCAGCCTACAGGGAGACTATGGCTACACCTTC.

This clone was observed a few times. The genes are TRBV5-1 and TRBJ1-5, with D possibly matching TRBD1 (6 bases). This CDR3 spans 14 amino acids. Trimming shortened V by 4 bases and J by 5 bases, and 13 bases separated the two germline ends. Germline CDR1 reads SGHRS; CDR2 reads YFSETQ. DNA for the CDR3: TGCGCCAGCAGCCCGGACAGCCCAGATCAGCCCCAGCATTTT. This sequence encodes CASSPDSPDQPQHF.

Remarks on this clone: Mismatch with germline at one junction end may stem from a read error. The V gene is TRBV27, the J gene TRBJ1-5; D is perhaps TRBD1 (6 bases). Germline lookup yields CDR1 MNHEY and CDR2 SMNVEV (reference sequence). This CDR3 contains 16 residues. CDR3 nucleotide sequence: TGTGCCAGCAGTCCCCGGGTGGGGGCTGATAATCACCCCCAGCATTTT. This sequence encodes CASSPRVGADNHPQHF.

This chain uses TRBV6-5 with TRBJ2-7, with 8 bases matching TRBD2. V trimming: 6 bases; J trimming: 3 bases; junction bases outside the gene matches: 10. CDR1 and CDR2 from the germline V gene are MNHEY and SVGAGI. The CDR3 has 15 residues. DNA for the CDR3: TGTGCCAGCAGAACCTCCCCGGGACTAGACTACGAGCAGTACTTC. As protein: CASRTSPGLDYEQYF.

The chain combines TRBV9 with TRBJ1-2, with TRBD1 matching over 9 bases. V shed 0 bases, J shed 14 bases, and the junction held 5 bases outside the gene matches. The CDR3 runs 12 residues. Germline V gives CDR1 SGDLS, CDR2 YYNGEE. The CDR3 DNA is TGTGCCAGCAGCGTAGGGGACAGGGTAGAGACCTTC. The encoded protein is CASSVGDRVETF.

J is TRBJ1-2 and V is TRBV7-8; D is perhaps TRBD1 (6 bases). Trimming took 1 base from V and 2 from J, leaving 14 bases between them. CDR1 and CDR2 (germline): SGHVS, FQNEAQ. The CDR3 is 16 amino acids. DNA for the CDR3: TGTGCCAGCAGCTTAGTGGCAGGGGAATTCAACTATGGCTACACCTTC. Encoded protein: CASSLVAGEFNYGYTF.

This sequence joins TRBV25-1 and TRBJ1-2; tentative D call: TRBD1 (5 bases). Germline V gives CDR1 MGHDK, CDR2 SYGVNS. The CDR3 covers 12 residues. V lost 4 bases to trimming and J lost 6 bases, with 9 bases between them. In DNA, the CDR3 is TGTGCCAGCAGTGTCCAGGGAAATGGCTACACCTTC. As protein: CASSVQGNGYTF.

V usage is TRBV30 and J usage is TRBJ2-7, with TRBD1 matching over 9 bases. V lost 3 bases, J lost 6 bases, and 6 bases stayed unmatched. Per germline, CDR1 GTSNPN and CDR2 SVGIG (reference sequence). The CDR3 length is 13 residues. The CDR3 sequence: CAWSGDRAGEQYF. DNA of the CDR3: TGTGCCTGGAGCGGGGACAGGGCGGGCGAGCAGTACTTC.

This chain joins TRBV15 and TRBJ2-5; perhaps TRBD1 as D (6 bases). The CDR3 is 16 amino acids. With 1 base removed from V and 4 bases from J, the gap between germline ends came to 16 bases. Per the germline V gene, CDR1 is LNHNV and CDR2 is YYDKDF (reference sequence). The CDR3 bases are TGTGCCACCAGCAGAGGAGGGGTAGTAGGGGGAGAGACCCAGTACTTC. As protein: CATSRGGVVGGETQYF.

The chain couples TRBV28 to TRBJ2-1; weak D call: TRBD1 (6 bases). Germline CDR1 reads MDHEN; CDR2 reads SYDVKM. Between the trimmed V and J ends, which lost 5 bases and 8 bases, there was a span of 19 bases. There are 15 residues in the CDR3. The CDR3 nucleotides are TGTGCCAGCAGTCACGAGCAGGGGCTAAAGGATGAGCAGTTCTTC. Translation gives CASSHEQGLKDEQFF.

This clone was observed a single time. Other DNA sequences within the sample encode an identical CDR3. This chain joins TRBV30 and TRBJ1-1, with 8 bases matching TRBD1. The CDR3 length is 13 residues. The V gene end was trimmed by 3 bases and the J gene end by 1 base; junction bases not matched to a gene: 1. Germline CDR1 and CDR2: GTSNPN and SVGIG (reference sequence). The CDR3 DNA is TGTGCCTGGAGCGACAGGGGGAACACTGAAGCTTTCTTT. It yields the protein CAWSDRGNTEAFF.

CDR3 loop: CASAKGGTGDSPLHF. As DNA, the CDR3 is TGTGCCAGCGCCAAGGGAGGGACAGGTGATTCACCCCTCCACTTT. V usage is TRBV9 and J usage is TRBJ1-6, with 8 bases identical to TRBD1. Germline CDR1 and CDR2: SGDLS and YYNGEE. Trimming took 7 bases from V and 8 from J; bases not matched to a gene: 11. CDR3 size: 15 residues.

The chain employs TRBV9 and TRBJ2-7, with 14 positions matching TRBD2. Trimming at V came to 4 bases and at J to 1 base, leaving 7 bases not matched to a gene. Per germline, CDR1 SGDLS and CDR2 YYNGEE. CDR3 length: 17 amino acids. The chain's CDR3 is CASSSGLAGEMSYEQYF. DNA for the CDR3: TGTGCCAGCAGCTCGGGACTAGCGGGAGAAATGTCCTACGAGCAGTACTTC.

The V call is TRBV15, the J call TRBJ2-5; 9 bases map to TRBD1. Germline trimming cut 3 bases from V and 4 bases from J; bases unmatched to any gene: 0. Germline-derived CDR1 and CDR2 are LNHNV and YYDKDF (reference sequence). The CDR3 is 13 residues long. The CDR3, as DNA: TGTGCCACCAGCAGGGACAGGGGAGAGACCCAGTACTTC. Translation: CATSRDRGETQYF. Variable domain in full (rest from reference TRBV15 and TRBJ2-5): DAMVIQNPRYQVTQFGKPVTLSCSQTLNHNVMYWYQQKSSQAPKLLFHYYDKDFNNEADTPDNFQSRRPNTSFCFLDIRSPGLGDTAMYLCATSRDRGETQYFGPGTRLLVL.

The gene calls are TRBV19 and TRBJ2-1; 15 nucleotides match TRBD2. V shed 11 bases, J shed 7 bases, and the junction held 3 bases outside the gene matches. The CDR3 spans 13 residues. Germline V CDR1 and CDR2: LNHDA, SQIVND (reference sequence). CDR3 region: CAVGLAGGNEQFF. The CDR3 coding sequence is TGTGCCGTGGGACTAGCGGGAGGAAATGAGCAGTTCTTC.

J is TRBJ2-7 and V is TRBV7-3; 8 bases line up with TRBD2. Germline CDR1 SGHTA, CDR2 FQGTGA. CDR3 length: 13 residues. The trim removed 3 bases at V and 5 bases at J, leaving 3 bases unmatched. This chain's CDR3 is CASSLTGGDEQYF. CDR3 in DNA: TGTGCCAGCAGCTTGACCGGGGGGGACGAGCAGTACTTC.

V gene TRBV2 combines with J gene TRBJ2-2, with TRBD1 matching over 8 bases. V gave up 6 bases and J gave up 0 bases; unmatched junction bases: 6. Germline V gene lookup returns CDR1 SNHLY and CDR2 FYNNEI. This CDR3 comprises 16 residues. The CDR3 bases are TGTGCCAGCAGAAAACTCAGGGGGCCGAACACCGGGGAGCTGTTTTTT. Translated, it gives CASRKLRGPNTGELFF.

This sequence joins TRBV9 and TRBJ1-2; 9 bases match TRBD1. Germline CDR1 SGDLS, CDR2 YYNGEE. The CDR3 length is 14 residues. Trimming at V came to 3 bases and at J to 7 bases, leaving 7 bases not matched to a gene. CDR3 in DNA: TGTGCCAGCAGCGGATTACAGGGGGCAGGTGGCTACACCTTC. This sequence encodes CASSGLQGAGGYTF.

CDR3 sequence: CAWRPGLAGFQYF. CDR3 in DNA: TGTGCCTGGAGGCCGGGACTAGCGGGATTCCAGTACTTC. The chain uses TRBV30 and TRBJ2-5; TRBD2 aligns across 13 bases. Losses at the gene ends were 3 bases for V and 10 bases for J; bases not matched to a gene: 5. Germline-derived CDR1 and CDR2 are GTSNPN and SVGIG (reference sequence). The CDR3 consists of 13 residues.